These 14 T cell receptor beta chains share one sample of origin, sequenced in a study of blood T cell repertoires in COVID-19. Profiled with immunoSEQ multiplex PCR; TCRdb holds only in-frame clones, not every one. The table lists roughly 250,000 clones, roughly 80% of them singletons. The sequenced material came from peripheral blood. These receptor sequences come from a middle-aged woman with active or convalescent COVID-19.

V usage is TRBV19 and J usage is TRBJ2-1; 10 positions match TRBD2. Germline CDR1 and CDR2: LNHDA and SQIVND (reference sequence). V shed 4 bases and J 10 bases; nucleotides not matched to a gene: 10. The CDR3 length is 15 residues. For the CDR3, the DNA is TGTGCCAGTAGTAAACGAGCGGGGGGGCCGGGAGAGCAGTTCTTC. It encodes CASSKRAGGPGEQFF.

This rearrangement joins TRBV27 to TRBJ1-1, with D unresolved. The V gene lost 5 bases and the J gene lost 0 bases, with 16 bases spanning the gap. This CDR3 is built from 16 residues. Germline CDR1 reads MNHEY; CDR2 reads SMNVEV (reference sequence). The CDR3 is CASSTPSSGMNTEAFF. The CDR3 nucleotides are TGTGCCAGCAGTACGCCATCTTCAGGAATGAACACTGAAGCTTTCTTT.

The CDR3 nucleotides read TGTGCCAGCAGCATCGGGACAGTCGAGCAGTACTTC. This codes for CASSIGTVEQYF. The chain carries TRBV11-2 and TRBJ2-7, with 7 bases fitting TRBD1. Germline V gene sequence: CDR1 SGHAT, CDR2 FQNNGV. Trimming cost V 5 bases and J 6 bases; bases outside gene matches: 4. The CDR3 totals 12 residues.

The chain combines TRBV5-1 with TRBJ2-5; D possibly corresponds to TRBD1 (6 bases). Trimming cost V 5 bases and J 0 bases, with 11 bases left between them. Germline lookup yields CDR1 SGHRS and CDR2 YFSETQ. CDR3 length: 14 residues. The CDR3 DNA reads as TGCGCCAGCAGGGACACAGGGTACCAAGAGACCCAGTACTTC. It translates to CASRDTGYQETQYF.

This clone occurred once. The rearrangement links TRBV9 to TRBJ2-1; D is perhaps TRBD2 (5 bases). Germline V CDR1 and CDR2: SGDLS, YYNGEE. Trimming took off 4 bases at V and 0 bases at J, with 11 bases between the two ends. CDR3 length equals 15 residues. In nucleotides, the CDR3 is TGTGCCAGCAGCTGGGAGCGCGACTCCTACAATGAGCAGTTCTTC. Translation gives CASSWERDSYNEQFF.

This clone was recorded a few times. The V and J genes are TRBV5-1 and TRBJ1-4; D remains unclear. CDR1 is SGHRS, CDR2 YFSETQ, per germline. CDR3 length equals 14 residues. Trimming took off 2 bases at V and 3 bases at J, with 8 bases between the two ends. Here the CDR3 DNA reads TGCGCCAGCAGCTTCAGTACGTCTAATGAAAAACTGTTTTTT. It codes for CASSFSTSNEKLFF.

J is TRBJ2-1 and V is TRBV27; TRBD1 agrees at 10 bases. Germline loops: CDR1 MNHEY, CDR2 SMNVEV (reference sequence). CDR3 length: 15 residues. Trimming cost V 4 bases and J 5 bases; bases outside gene matches: 5. Written as DNA, the CDR3 is TGTGCCAGCAGTTACCGGGACAGGGGTCACAATGAGCAGTTCTTC. As protein: CASSYRDRGHNEQFF.

This clone showed up just a few times. V gene TRBV19 combines with J gene TRBJ1-1; the D is unclear. Germline lookup yields CDR1 LNHDA and CDR2 SQIVND (reference sequence). Trimming pared 4 bases from V and 0 bases from J, leaving 12 bases between. This CDR3 is 15 amino acids long. The CDR3: CASSTGRGMNTEAFF. CDR3 coding DNA: TGTGCCAGTAGTACCGGACGGGGAATGAACACTGAAGCTTTCTTT. Complete variable domain (other parts from reference TRBV19 and TRBJ1-1): DGGITQSPKYLFRKEGQNVTLSCEQNLNHDAMYWYRQDPGQGLRLIYYSQIVNDFQKGDIAEGYSVSREKKESFPLTVTSAQKNPTAFYLCASSTGRGMNTEAFFGQGTRLTVV.

This clone was seen once. The rearrangement links TRBV7-3 to TRBJ2-2; 9 bases map to TRBD1. Germline V gives CDR1 SGHTA, CDR2 FQGTGA. CDR3 length equals 16 residues. The V gene end was trimmed by 5 bases and the J gene end by 4 bases; junction bases not matched to a gene: 8. The CDR3 sequence is CASSATGTGSTGELFF. The CDR3 region has the DNA TGTGCCAGCAGCGCCACCGGGACAGGGAGCACCGGGGAGCTGTTTTTT.

This chain links TRBV19 with TRBJ2-3; 9 nucleotides align to TRBD1. The V segment lost 9 bases and the J segment 3 bases; nucleotides outside the gene matches: 7. CDR3 length equals 14 residues. The germline gives CDR1 LNHDA, CDR2 SQIVND (reference sequence). The CDR3 nucleotides are TGTGCCAGCCGCAGGACAGGGGCGACAGATACGCAGTATTTT. It yields the protein CASRRTGATDTQYF.

This clone appeared a single time. This chain joins TRBV19 and TRBJ1-5; TRBD1 matches at 7 bases. The CDR3 consists of 14 residues. Germline V lookup: CDR1 LNHDA, CDR2 SQIVND (reference sequence). Trimming removed 8 bases from V and 5 bases from J; junction bases left unmatched: 9. The CDR3 region is CASEFQGEDQPQHF. The CDR3 nucleotides are TGTGCCAGTGAATTTCAGGGGGAGGATCAGCCCCAGCATTTT.

The J gene is TRBJ1-4, the V gene TRBV19; TRBD1 matches 11 bases. V dropped 6 bases and J dropped 7; count of bases not matched to a gene: 1. Germline CDR1 is LNHDA and CDR2 is SQIVND (reference sequence). CDR3 size: 13 residues. The CDR3 sequence is CASRDRGREKLFF. The DNA for the CDR3 is TGTGCCAGTAGGGACAGGGGGCGTGAAAAACTGTTTTTT.

The V gene is TRBV30, the J gene TRBJ2-1, with TRBD2 matching 7 bases. The CDR3 totals 15 residues. J gave up 3 bases and V 0 bases, and 5 bases lay outside the gene matches. The germline V gene encodes CDR1 GTSNPN and CDR2 SVGIG (reference sequence). The CDR3 DNA reads TGTGCCTGGAGTGTAACCCGCGGGGGCTACAATGAGCAGTTCTTC. Amino acids: CAWSVTRGGYNEQFF.

This clone has just a few counts. V usage is TRBV3-1 (or the pseudogene TRBV3-2) and J usage is TRBJ1-2; 7 bases fit TRBD1. The trim removed 4 bases at V and 4 bases at J, leaving 9 bases unmatched. The germline CDR1 and CDR2 sequences are LGHDT and YNNKEL (reference sequence). CDR3 length: 15 amino acids. The CDR3: CASSPLSTGSYGYTF. For the CDR3, the DNA is TGTGCCAGCAGCCCACTGTCGACAGGGAGCTATGGCTACACCTTC.